This T cell receptor (beta chain) was retrieved from a study of T cells in Graves' hyperthyroidism and ophthalmopathy (dated 2019 in TCRdb). Regarding the study in general: A discovery cohort of 95 to 100 patients, approximately 44 with Graves' ophthalmopathy and about 60 with stable Graves' hyperthyroidism, was used to find distinguishing TCR V-J signatures. Prospective prediction of ophthalmopathy was tested in an independent validation cohort consisting of roughly 19 hyperthyroidism patients and 15 to 17 patients who later progressed to ophthalmopathy. The 100 or so discovery patients were randomly split 7:3 into training and test sets. In more than 5 Graves' hyperthyroidism patients, the study also compared T-cell repertoires from thyroid tissue with T-cell repertoires from blood. Once sampling was done, hyperthyroidism patients were given methimazole at a starting dose of 30 mg daily, whereas ophthalmopathy patients were given high-dose intravenous methylprednisolone. The paper reports TCR Vbeta CDR3 sequencing of fewer than 150 peripheral blood samples: 43 ophthalmopathy, fewer than 80 hyperthyroidism and 17 progressor patients.

The CDR3 numbers 13 residues from cysteine through phenylalanine. Only the CDR3 region is kept as DNA, spanning 39 bases read in frame from base 1. The trim is 4 bases for V and 5 bases for J, with a gap of 13 bases between the germline ends. For CDR1 and CDR2, the germline V gene lists SGHRS and YFSETQ. Any patient with an uncontrolled infection, another autoimmune disease, pregnancy or lactation was excluded. Clinical symptoms, serum thyroxine and TRAb, thyroid ultrasound, and orbital computed tomography formed the basis for the diagnoses. Trizol reagent was used to extract total RNA, and RNA quality was then checked on an Agilent 2100 Bioanalyzer. The full study reports these points: In validation, the model predicted progression to ophthalmopathy with around 71% sensitivity and less than 75% specificity, a median of 6.5 months before onset. Most expanded thyroid clonotypes (frequency above 0.001) were also detected in blood, suggesting blood repertoires may reflect thyroid immune responses. Sample size was not statistically predetermined, and investigators were not blinded to group allocation. A 13 V-J signature model separated ophthalmopathy from stable hyperthyroidism, with about 90% sensitivity and 81.08% specificity in cross-validation and 80%/75% in testing.

Amplification of TCR beta CDR3 regions was carried out from RNA transcripts. For the first round of RT-PCR on the TCR CDR3, the HTBI primer set was used together with the Qiagen OneStep RT-PCR kit. The libraries were constructed in a second round of multiplex PCR and then size-selected and purified. Libraries were sequenced paired-end with 100 bp reads on an Illumina HiSeq2000. Regarding the original processing steps: SOAPnuke was used to process the raw data, removing reads that contained adapters or uncalled bases, had a mean Phred below 15, or lacked an exact match to the constant primer or identifier. High-quality paired reads were merged with COPE v1.2.5, and unique nucleotide sequences were defined as clonotypes. MiTCR v1.1 was used to align the clonotypes against IMGT TRBV, TRBD and TRBJ reference segments. The analysis included only V-J combinations with a frequency above 0.0001, which together covered over 98% of the repertoires. The TCS score was defined as the ratio of F50 (clonal expansion) to E x V (chaos), calculated using BLOSUM62-based TCRdist between CDR3 peptides within each V-J. Welch's t-statistics and random forest reduced 500 to 650 V-J features to roughly 13, which were used in a naive Bayes classifier (R e1071). The Morisita-Horn index was used to measure how similar the thyroid and blood repertoires were. TCRdb reworked the public reads: Q25 trimming with fastp, MiXCR clone assembly, productive beta chains retained. CDR3 protein duplicates are merged, each entry listing the most common genes and DNA. The V and J calls, along with clone size, are taken from TCRdb and not from the paper's own processing. Across this sample there are more than 500,000 distinct CDR3 sequences, with 40% to 55% seen only once. Around 20% of the sample comes from the top ten.

This clonotype was seen repeatedly, ten times or more. Its antigen has not been determined. Base qualities were left out, and no much larger clone turns up one base away. The source of this sequence is an adult woman with Graves' disease, either hyperthyroidism or ophthalmopathy (not recorded which). The chain couples TRBV5-1 to TRBJ2-7, with the D gene uncertain. The sequencing input was peripheral blood or thyroid tissue (not recorded which). The sequenced DNA is TGCGCCAGCAGCCCCGAGGCCCCCAACGAGCAGTACTTC. The resulting protein is CASSPEAPNEQYF.